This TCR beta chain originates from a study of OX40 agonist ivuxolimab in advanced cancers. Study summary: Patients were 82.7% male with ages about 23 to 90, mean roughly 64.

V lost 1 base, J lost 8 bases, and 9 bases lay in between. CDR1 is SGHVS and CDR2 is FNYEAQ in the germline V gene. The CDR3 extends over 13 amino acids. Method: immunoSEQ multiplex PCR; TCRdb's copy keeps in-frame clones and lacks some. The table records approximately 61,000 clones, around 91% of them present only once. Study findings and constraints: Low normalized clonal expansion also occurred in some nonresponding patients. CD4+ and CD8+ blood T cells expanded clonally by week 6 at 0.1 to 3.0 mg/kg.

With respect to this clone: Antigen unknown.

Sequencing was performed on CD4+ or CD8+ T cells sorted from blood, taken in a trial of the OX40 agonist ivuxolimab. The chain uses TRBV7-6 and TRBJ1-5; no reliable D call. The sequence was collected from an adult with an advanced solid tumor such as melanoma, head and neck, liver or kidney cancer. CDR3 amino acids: CASSLGRVEPQHF. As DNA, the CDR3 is TGTGCCAGCAGCTTAGGCCGGGTGGAGCCCCAGCATTTT.